This T cell receptor beta chain was observed in a study of T cell responses to AZD1222 COVID-19 vaccine. CDR3 length: 18 amino acids. This clone has just a few counts. The data were produced by immunoSEQ multiplex PCR, yet TCRdb's version contains in-frame clones alone and is incomplete. The sample yields fewer than 120,000 clones, 70% to 90% seen once. The sequences come from peripheral blood, collected on day 0 of AZD1222 vaccination. The gene calls are TRBV21-1 and TRBJ1-6; the table gives TRBD1 as D, unverified against the DNA. TRBV21-1 is described as a pseudogene. This clonotype was sampled from an adult in good health. Written as DNA, the CDR3 is TGTGCCAGCAGCAAAGAGACAGGGGACGGTCGGGCTAATTCACCCCTCCACTTT. Protein product: CASSKETGDGRANSPLHF.